These T cell receptor beta chains were read from a single sample in a study of cytomegalovirus exposure and HLA in healthy donors. The repertoire was sequenced with immunoSEQ multiplex PCR; TCRdb's copy has only in-frame clones and lacks some. The sample gives roughly 80,000 clones, roughly 76% of which show up once; 9.5% to 13% is in the top ten. Sequences were obtained from PBMCs. The receptors originated from a male donor in good health and CMV-seropositive. The CDR3 runs from the conserved cysteine through the conserved F or W. The D gene is left open where the match is weak. Clone size is not always given. Where it is, it says once, few, many or a class for expanded clones.

d_call,v_call,j_call,clone_size,cdr3_nt,cdr3_aa
TRBD2,TRBV18,TRBJ2-3,few,TGTGCCAGCTCCCCGACTAGCGGGGGGGCAGATACGCAGTATTTT,CASSPTSGGADTQYF
TRBD2,TRBV11-1,TRBJ2-7,few,TGTGCCAGCAGCTTAGATTCCAGCGGGGGGGCCTACGAGCAGTACTTC,CASSLDSSGGAYEQYF
TRBD1,TRBV7-2,TRBJ1-2,few,TGTGCCAGCAGCCGTGACAACAGGGGCGGCTACACCTTC,CASSRDNRGGYTF
.,TRBV10-1,TRBJ1-4,.,TGCGCCAGCAGTGAGGACCAGGGGCGAGAACTGTTTTTT,CASSEDQGRELFF
TRBD2,TRBV11-2,TRBJ2-1,.,TGTGCCAGCAGCTTCCCCGGGACTAGCGCCTACAATGAGCAGTTCTTC,CASSFPGTSAYNEQFF
.,TRBV4-3,TRBJ2-3,few,TGCGCCAGCAGCCAAGAGGGAGCGCCCACAGATACGCAGTATTTT,CASSQEGAPTDTQYF
TRBD1,TRBV6-5,TRBJ1-6,few,TGTGCCAGCAGTTTAGGACAGGGTGGGTCACCCCTCCACTTT,CASSLGQGGSPLHF
.,TRBV7-3,TRBJ2-1,.,TGTGCCAGCAGCTCCGCCAGCTCCTACAATGAGCAGTTCTTC,CASSSASSYNEQFF
.,TRBV7-9,TRBJ2-7,.,TGTTCCAGCAGCCATAGCGGCTACGAGCAGTACTTC,CSSSHSGYEQYF
.,TRBV7-3,TRBJ2-3,.,TGTGCCAGCAGCTTAACGGGAGCTACCTCAGATACGCAGTATTTT,CASSLTGATSDTQYF
TRBD2,TRBV19,TRBJ2-7,.,TGTGCCAGTAGTATGGGGGGCGACAGGACTAGCGGGAGGCATCGGCAGTACTTC,CASSMGGDRTSGRHRQYF
TRBD1,TRBV6-6,TRBJ2-4,.,TGTGCCAGCAGTTCCCGGACAGGCGGCGGTGACATTCAGTACTTC,CASSSRTGGGDIQYF
.,TRBV6-6,TRBJ1-2,once,TGTGCCAGCTCCCCAATGCGGAAGGATAATGGCTACACCTTC,CASSPMRKDNGYTF
TRBD1,TRBV7-8,TRBJ1-5,once,TGTGCCAGCAGCGAGGGACAGCATAGCAATCAGCCCCAGCATTTT,CASSEGQHSNQPQHF
.,TRBV6-5,TRBJ1-4,.,TGTGCCAGCAGGGCGGGAGTCTTGGAAAAACTGTTTTTT,CASRAGVLEKLFF
.,TRBV18,TRBJ1-1,.,TGTGCCAGCTCACCAGGCCAAATGAACACTGAAGCTTTCTTT,CASSPGQMNTEAFF
.,TRBV4-1,TRBJ2-1,.,TGCGCCAGCAGCCAGACAGATCCGTTCGACAATGAGCAGTTCTTC,CASSQTDPFDNEQFF
TRBD2,TRBV5-6,TRBJ2-1,.,TGTGCCAGCAGCACCACTCTAGCGGGCTCCTACAATGAGCAGTTCTTC,CASSTTLAGSYNEQFF
.,TRBV29-1,TRBJ1-1,.,TGCAGCGTTGACGGGGGGGCCCTTCCCAAAGCTTTCTTT,CSVDGGALPKAFF
TRBD2,TRBV5-4,TRBJ2-7,.,TGTGCCAGCAGCTTGCTGCTAGCGGGGGGGCTGGACGAGCAGTACTTC,CASSLLLAGGLDEQYF
TRBD2,TRBV29-1,TRBJ2-1,.,TGCAGCGTTTCGCCTAGCGGGAGGGCCGGGGAGCAGTTCTTC,CSVSPSGRAGEQFF
.,TRBV20-1,TRBJ2-7,.,TGCAGCGCAGGGGACTACGAGCAGTACTTC,CSAGDYEQYF